The TCR beta chain described here comes from a study of T cells in Graves' hyperthyroidism and ophthalmopathy. With 7 bases clipped from V and 6 bases from J, the junction kept 15 bases outside the gene matches. CDR3 length equals 16 residues. The germline gives CDR1 MNHNS, CDR2 SASEGT. This clonotype was counted only a few times. The source material, RNA transcripts, was used to amplify TCR beta CDR3 regions. When the TCR CDR3 underwent first-round RT-PCR, the HTBI primer set was used. MiXCR, applied by TCRdb to the multiplex PCR reads, yields one record per CDR3 protein. The sample carries 100,000 to 140,000 distinct CDR3 sequences, 15% to 20% recorded once.

The sequence derives from a woman aged 45-60 years with Graves' hyperthyroidism. The sequencing sample was made of blood. The rearrangement links TRBV6-1 to TRBJ2-3; 8 nucleotides align to TRBD2. The CDR3 is CASNGGGTRGFDTQYF. CDR3 DNA: TGTGCCAGCAATGGAGGAGGGACTAGAGGGTTTGATACGCAGTATTTT.